The rows below give T cell receptor beta chains drawn from one sample of a study of T cell responses to AZD1222 COVID-19 vaccine. Sequencing used immunoSEQ multiplex PCR; TCRdb keeps in-frame clones, though not all of them. The sample has over 150,000 clones, 80% to 95% seen once. The sequencing used peripheral blood, collected 28 days after the second AZD1222 dose. The receptors stem from an adult who received the AZD1222 COVID-19 vaccine. CDR3s leave out the opening cysteine and the closing phenylalanine or tryptophan. Fields, in order: CDR3 protein, D gene, J gene, V gene. A D gene is named only where the DNA matches it firmly.

CDR3 protein: ASSLASSGLRTQY
D gene: TRBD2
J gene: TRBJ2-5
V gene: TRBV7-9

CDR3 protein: ASSYKQETQY
D gene: -
J gene: TRBJ2-5
V gene: TRBV10-2

CDR3 protein: ASSQGSRYGYT
D gene: -
J gene: TRBJ1-2
V gene: TRBV4-1

CDR3 protein: ASSHLAGGPADTQY
D gene: TRBD2
J gene: TRBJ2-3
V gene: TRBV3-1/TRBV3-2

CDR3 protein: ASSRTSGRGNEQY
D gene: TRBD2
J gene: TRBJ2-7
V gene: TRBV9

CDR3 protein: ASNGQRNSPLH
D gene: -
J gene: TRBJ1-6
V gene: TRBV6-5

CDR3 protein: ASSADRRGNTIY
D gene: -
J gene: TRBJ1-3
V gene: TRBV10-2

CDR3 protein: AWMTGGLPR
D gene: TRBD1
J gene: TRBJ1-2
V gene: TRBV30

CDR3 protein: ASSYSEQRAYNEQF
D gene: -
J gene: TRBJ2-1
V gene: TRBV6-5

CDR3 protein: ASSKSGSLSYEQY
D gene: TRBD2
J gene: TRBJ2-7
V gene: TRBV5-1

CDR3 protein: ASSIGGVSGNTIY
D gene: -
J gene: TRBJ1-3
V gene: TRBV19

CDR3 protein: ASSYSRGGSYEQY
D gene: -
J gene: TRBJ2-7
V gene: TRBV6-5

CDR3 protein: ASSPDRGQGQPQH
D gene: TRBD1
J gene: TRBJ1-5
V gene: TRBV6-2/TRBV6-3

CDR3 protein: ASTMWDRAGELF
D gene: TRBD1
J gene: TRBJ2-2
V gene: TRBV28

CDR3 protein: ASSLCAGTSGSRFYNEQF
D gene: -
J gene: TRBJ2-1
V gene: TRBV21-1

CDR3 protein: AISETPGPYNSPLH
D gene: -
J gene: TRBJ1-6
V gene: TRBV10-3

CDR3 protein: ASSPSSGTPHEQY
D gene: TRBD2
J gene: TRBJ2-7
V gene: TRBV28

CDR3 protein: ASTPQGARSGYT
D gene: TRBD1
J gene: TRBJ1-2
V gene: TRBV6-2/TRBV6-3

CDR3 protein: ASCSGPTEAF
D gene: -
J gene: TRBJ1-1
V gene: TRBV27

CDR3 protein: ASSSSGNSPLH
D gene: -
J gene: TRBJ1-6
V gene: TRBV7-2

CDR3 protein: ASSLVAGEQY
D gene: -
J gene: TRBJ2-7
V gene: TRBV7-6

CDR3 protein: ASSYLVNTEAF
D gene: -
J gene: TRBJ1-1
V gene: TRBV6-5

CDR3 protein: AIAPRGRNQPQH
D gene: -
J gene: TRBJ1-5
V gene: TRBV19

CDR3 protein: ASSSALFRGNTEAF
D gene: -
J gene: TRBJ1-1
V gene: TRBV6-5

CDR3 protein: ASSLAGLNEQF
D gene: -
J gene: TRBJ2-1
V gene: TRBV28

CDR3 protein: ASSQEQFNSPLH
D gene: -
J gene: TRBJ1-6
V gene: TRBV4-1

CDR3 protein: ASSLRSLVASYEQY
D gene: -
J gene: TRBJ2-7
V gene: TRBV4-1

CDR3 protein: ASSLPPTSGSTGTQY
D gene: TRBD2
J gene: TRBJ2-3
V gene: TRBV6-2/TRBV6-3

CDR3 protein: ASSLWSYNEQF
D gene: -
J gene: TRBJ2-1
V gene: TRBV5-5